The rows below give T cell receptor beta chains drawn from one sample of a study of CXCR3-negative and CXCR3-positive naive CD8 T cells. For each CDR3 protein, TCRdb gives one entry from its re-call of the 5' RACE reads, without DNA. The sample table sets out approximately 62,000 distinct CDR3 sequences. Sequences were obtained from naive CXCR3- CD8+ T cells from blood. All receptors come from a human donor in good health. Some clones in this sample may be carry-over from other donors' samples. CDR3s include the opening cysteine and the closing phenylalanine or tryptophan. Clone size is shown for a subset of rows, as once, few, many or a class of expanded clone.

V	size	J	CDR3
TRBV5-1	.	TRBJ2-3	CASSPRGPMGFLDTQYF
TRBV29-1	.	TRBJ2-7	CSVEVGSSYEQYF
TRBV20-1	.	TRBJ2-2	CSAPRETGELFF
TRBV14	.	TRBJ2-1	CASSQDLGRGTYNEQFF
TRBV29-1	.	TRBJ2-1	CSLIRDREHNEQFF
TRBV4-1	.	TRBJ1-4	CASGWTQMNEKLFF
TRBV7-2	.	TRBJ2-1	CASSLGLAGGNEQFF
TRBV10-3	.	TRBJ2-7	CAVLAGGPYEQYF
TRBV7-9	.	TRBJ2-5	CASSLAPVGQWETQYF
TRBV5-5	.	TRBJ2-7	CASSSVRESSYEQYF
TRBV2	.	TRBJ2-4	CASSPGTGGGGRNIQYF
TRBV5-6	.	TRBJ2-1	CASLLAWDNEQFF
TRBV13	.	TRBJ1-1	CASSSGENTEAFF
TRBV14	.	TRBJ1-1	CASSQRDRGNTEAFF
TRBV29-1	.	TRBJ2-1	CSVAGGTGEQFF
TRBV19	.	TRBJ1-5	CASSIASGGIDQPQHF
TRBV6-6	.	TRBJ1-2	CASTECRDSLSKAGYTF
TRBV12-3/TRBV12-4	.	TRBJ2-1	CASSYGTRLFF
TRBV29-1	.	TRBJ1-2	CSVEDVLGTNYGYTF
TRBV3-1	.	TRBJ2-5	CASSPALGQETQYF
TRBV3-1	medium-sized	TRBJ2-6	CASSQGTSSSGANVLTF
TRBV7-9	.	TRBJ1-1	CASSLEDRPEAFF
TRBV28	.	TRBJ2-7	CASSTGTGAYEQYF
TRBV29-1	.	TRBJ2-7	CSVVANSYEQYF
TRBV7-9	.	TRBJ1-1	CASSLGSGTEAFF
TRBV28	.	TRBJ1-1	CASRSGTGYTEAFF
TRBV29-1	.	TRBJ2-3	CSDQTADTQYF
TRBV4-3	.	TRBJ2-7	CASSQDRQGAYEQYF
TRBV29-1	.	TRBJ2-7	CSGRDSISYEQYF
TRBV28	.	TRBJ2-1	CASSLLTSGMREQFF
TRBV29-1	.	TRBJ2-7	CSVEAGTGTYEQYF
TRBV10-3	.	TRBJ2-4	CAISGGGLENIQYF
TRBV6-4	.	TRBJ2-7	CASSAYNGYEQYF
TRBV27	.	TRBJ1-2	CASSPGGTYGYTF
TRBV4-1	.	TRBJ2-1	CASSQAGTSVNNEQFF
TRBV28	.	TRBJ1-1	CASSVDRENTEAFF
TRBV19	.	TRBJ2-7	CASSPTTGMEQYF
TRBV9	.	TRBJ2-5	CASSVAGAGETQYF
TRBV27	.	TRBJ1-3	CASSFSGANSGNTIYF
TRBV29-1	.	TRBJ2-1	CSALVGVGCYNEQFF
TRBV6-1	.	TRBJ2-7	CASTPQGPYEQYF
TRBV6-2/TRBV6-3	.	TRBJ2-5	CASRPNGFAETQYF
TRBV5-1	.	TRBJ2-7	CASSLEPDSYEQYF
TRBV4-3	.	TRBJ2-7	CASSQDRGVGYEQYF
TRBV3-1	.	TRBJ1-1	CASSQERQGIEAFF
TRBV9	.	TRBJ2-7	CASSAGQGLNEQYF
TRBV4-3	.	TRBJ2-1	CASSQRGGYNEQFF
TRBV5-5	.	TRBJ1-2	CASSPGQDFGYGYTF
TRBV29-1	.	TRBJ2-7	CSVETSPWGEQYF
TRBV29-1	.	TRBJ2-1	CSVVEENNEQFF
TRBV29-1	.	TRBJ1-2	CSVETGDFGYTF
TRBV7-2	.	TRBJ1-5	CASKKGSNQPQHF
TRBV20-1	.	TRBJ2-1	CSASQEQGQEVVDNEQFF